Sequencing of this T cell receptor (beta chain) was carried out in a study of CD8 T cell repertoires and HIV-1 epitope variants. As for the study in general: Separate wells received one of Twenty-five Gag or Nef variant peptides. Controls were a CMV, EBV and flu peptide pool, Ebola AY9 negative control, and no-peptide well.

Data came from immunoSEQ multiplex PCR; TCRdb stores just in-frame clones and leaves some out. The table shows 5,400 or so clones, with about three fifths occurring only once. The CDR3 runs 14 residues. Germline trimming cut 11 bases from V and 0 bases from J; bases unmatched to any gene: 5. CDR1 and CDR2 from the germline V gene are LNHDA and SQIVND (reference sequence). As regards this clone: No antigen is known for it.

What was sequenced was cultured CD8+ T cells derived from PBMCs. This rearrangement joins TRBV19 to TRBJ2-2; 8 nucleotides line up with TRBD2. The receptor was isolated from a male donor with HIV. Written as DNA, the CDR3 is TGTGCCTGCCAGGGACTAGCGAACACCGGGGAGCTGTTTTTT. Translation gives CACQGLANTGELFF.